This T cell receptor (beta chain) was found in a study of cytomegalovirus exposure and HLA in healthy donors. At the level of the study: Earlier work reported around 110 million unique TCR beta sequences from about 180 million T cells.

13 Jbeta primers and 60 Vbeta primers were used for the PCR. Here immunoSEQ multiplex PCR was the method, and the copy in TCRdb shows in-frame clones only, minus some. The sample carries 140,000 to 150,000 clones, about 75% recorded once. Remarks on this clone: What it binds is not known.

The V and J ends lost 8 bases and 4 bases respectively, with 12 bases between them. The germline V gene encodes CDR1 SNHLY and CDR2 FYNNEI. The CDR3 contains 13 residues. Notes on the study in general: TCR beta chains numbering more than 150 were designated cytomegalovirus-associated. The authors assumed roughly uniform sequencing depth across donors for presence/absence analyses.

Healthy bone marrow donors made up the cohort. Sample: PBMCs. This clonotype originated in a man between 25 and 39 years old in good health and CMV-seronegative. This sequence joins TRBV2 and TRBJ1-5, with D perhaps TRBD1 (6 bases). CDR3 bases: TGTGCCAGCGGGGGCACGGGGAATCAGCCCCAGCATTTT. Protein product: CASGGTGNQPQHF.